The 24 T cell receptor beta chains below come from one sample, sequenced in a study of blood T cell repertoires in COVID-19. Some clones are missing from TCRdb's copy, which holds only in-frame ones; the method was immunoSEQ multiplex PCR. The sample includes 190,000 or so clones, roughly 78% of them seen just once. The sequencing sample was made of peripheral blood. These receptors came from a woman older than 75 with active or convalescent COVID-19.

This clone was seen a single time. V usage is TRBV6-5 and J usage is TRBJ2-1; 7 bases line up with TRBD1. V was clipped by 2 bases and J by 7 bases; unmatched bases: 5. This CDR3 spans 14 amino acids. Germline CDR1 MNHEY, CDR2 SVGAGI. The CDR3 DNA follows: TGTGCCAGCAGTTACACCACGACAGGGAATGAGCAGTTCTTC. It encodes CASSYTTTGNEQFF.

The CDR3 region has the DNA TGTGCCAGCTCACCGGAGCAGGGAGGAAGCACTGAAGCTTTCTTT. This codes for CASSPEQGGSTEAFF. The chain has TRBV18 and TRBJ1-1; possible D gene TRBD1, 5 bases. The CDR3 loop spans 15 amino acids. Trimming left V 3 bases short and J 4 bases short, with 15 bases between. Germline V gives CDR1 KGHSH, CDR2 LQKENI.

This chain links TRBV6-1 with TRBJ1-6; TRBD1 aligns across 10 bases. V was pared by 0 bases and J by 6 bases, with 5 bases of the junction left unmatched. The CDR3 extends over 17 amino acids. The germline V gene has CDR1 MNHNS and CDR2 SASEGT. The CDR3 region is CASSEARRQGANSPLHF. In nucleotides, the CDR3 is TGTGCCAGCAGTGAAGCGCGCCGACAGGGGGCTAATTCACCCCTCCACTTT.

The chain uses TRBV6-1 and TRBJ1-3; no firm D call. V lost 2 bases and J 4 bases, leaving 9 bases between the germline ends. The CDR3 covers 14 residues. Germline V lookup: CDR1 MNHNS, CDR2 SASEGT. CDR3 sequence: CASSEYAQGNTIYF. The CDR3 DNA reads as TGTGCCAGCAGTGAATATGCCCAGGGAAACACCATATATTTT.

As to this clone: Because the CDR3's place on the DNA is in doubt, the DNA is left out and the CDR3 is given as listed by TCRdb. This chain's CDR3 is CASSLAQANEKLFF. The chain is built from TRBV28 and TRBJ1-4; no check of the table's D call, TRBD1, against the DNA was made. With termini counted, the CDR3 has 14 amino acids. Germline loops: CDR1 MDHEN, CDR2 SYDVKM.

J is TRBJ1-5 and V is TRBV28; D may be TRBD1 (6 bases). Trimming left V 4 bases short and J 2 bases short, with 15 bases between. The germline V gene encodes CDR1 MDHEN and CDR2 SYDVKM. This CDR3 is 16 amino acids long. CDR3 coding DNA: TGTGCCAGCAGTTCCCCCCGCGGGGGGCGCAATCAGCCCCAGCATTTT. Amino acids: CASSSPRGGRNQPQHF.

V usage is TRBV30 and J usage is TRBJ1-2, with TRBD1 matching 7 bases. V lost 3 bases, J lost 4 bases, and 17 bases stayed unmatched. CDR1 GTSNPN and CDR2 SVGIG come from the germline V gene (reference sequence). The CDR3 has 17 residues. CDR3 DNA sequence: TGTGCCTGGAGCCAAGGGGGACAGACCGAACTCTTCTATGGCTACACCTTC. It codes for CAWSQGGQTELFYGYTF.

The DNA for the CDR3 is TGCGCCAGCGGCCGGGACAGGGGTAGTTATGGCTACACCTTC. Its protein product is CASGRDRGSYGYTF. J is TRBJ1-2 and V is TRBV5-1; 10 bases map to TRBD1. The trim removed 7 bases at V and 5 bases at J, leaving 8 bases unmatched. CDR3 length: 14 residues. CDR1 is SGHRS and CDR2 is YFSETQ in the germline V gene.

The rearrangement joins TRBV28 to TRBJ1-2; D not certain. Germline V gene sequence: CDR1 MDHEN, CDR2 SYDVKM. The CDR3 has 14 residues. The V and J ends lost 2 bases and 2 bases respectively, with 9 bases between them. Here the CDR3 reads CASSLPVRNYGYTF. CDR3 DNA sequence: TGTGCCAGCAGTTTACCAGTCAGGAACTATGGCTACACCTTC.

This clone was observed once. This chain uses TRBV5-6 with TRBJ1-3; no firm D call. Germline values: CDR1 SGHDT, CDR2 YYEEEE. The ends were cut back, 2 bases at V and 0 bases at J, with 6 bases in the middle. The CDR3 is made up of 14 amino acids. CDR3 sequence (DNA): TGTGCCAGCAGCTTTCAGAACTCTGGAAACACCATATATTTT. It is translated as CASSFQNSGNTIYF.

The rearrangement uses TRBV4-2 and TRBJ2-5; D is possibly TRBD1 (6 bases). This CDR3 is 14 amino acids long. Trimming took off 2 bases at V and 5 bases at J, with 12 bases between the two ends. CDR1 is LGHNA and CDR2 is YNFKEQ in the germline V gene. The CDR3 protein is CASSQYTGLETQYF. DNA for the CDR3: TGTGCCAGCAGCCAATATACAGGGTTGGAGACCCAGTACTTC.

CDR3 amino acids: CASRRTEYEQYF. CDR3 sequence (DNA): TGTGCCAGCAGGCGGACAGAGTACGAGCAGTACTTC. The chain combines TRBV2 with TRBJ2-7; possibly TRBD1 for D (6 bases). Germline V CDR1 and CDR2: SNHLY, FYNNEI. V was clipped by 6 bases and J by 4 bases, with 10 bases between them. The CDR3 is 12 amino acids.

The chain employs TRBV3-1 (or the pseudogene TRBV3-2) and TRBJ1-5; D is uncertain. From germline, CDR1 is LGHDT and CDR2 YNNKEL (reference sequence). CDR3 length equals 15 residues. The V and J ends lost 1 base and 6 bases respectively, with 13 bases between them. CDR3 region: CASSQAGIRVQPQHF. As DNA, the CDR3 is TGTGCCAGCAGCCAAGCGGGGATACGGGTTCAGCCCCAGCATTTT.

CDR3 sequence (DNA): TGTGCCAGCAGTTATCGATGGGCCGGGAGCGGGGGGGCAGATACGCAGTATTTT. Protein: CASSYRWAGSGGADTQYF. This chain connects TRBV6-2 or TRBV6-3 to TRBJ2-3, with 10 bases that match TRBD2. V lost 3 bases to trimming and J lost 4 bases; unmatched junction nucleotides: 13. The CDR3 totals 18 residues. CDR1 and CDR2 from the germline V gene are MNHEY and SVGEGT.

This clone was counted only a few times. The J gene is TRBJ1-1, the V gene TRBV5-4; D remains ambiguous. V shed 2 bases and J shed 0 bases, with 14 bases lying between them. The CDR3 runs to 16 residues. Germline-derived CDR1 and CDR2 are SGHNT and YYREEE (reference sequence). CDR3 DNA sequence: TGTGCCAGCAGCTTAATTTTGGGCAGGATGAACACTGAAGCTTTCTTT. Amino acids: CASSLILGRMNTEAFF.

This sequence joins TRBV28 and TRBJ1-4; D may be TRBD1 (5 bases). Germline-derived CDR1 and CDR2 are MDHEN and SYDVKM. The CDR3 sequence is 15 residues long. V was clipped by 3 bases and J by 1 base, with 9 bases between them. In nucleotides, the CDR3 is TGTGCCAGCAGTTTCCGGCAGGGAACTAATGAAAAACTGTTTTTT. Its translation is CASSFRQGTNEKLFF. Drawing the rest from reference TRBV28 and TRBJ1-4, the complete variable domain is DVKVTQSSRYLVKRTGEKVFLECVQDMDHENMFWYRQDPGLGLRLIYFSYDVKMKEKGDIPEGYSVSREKKERFSLILESASTNQTSMYLCASSFRQGTNEKLFFGSGTQLSVL.

The chain joins TRBV6-5 to TRBJ1-6; D is unclear. V was trimmed by 10 bases and J by 7 bases, leaving 14 bases between them. The CDR3 extends over 13 amino acids. Germline CDR1 is MNHEY and CDR2 is SVGAGI. In DNA form, the CDR3 reads TGTGCCACCGGGGAGCATCTAAATTCACCCCTCCACTTT. Its translation is CATGEHLNSPLHF.

The chain employs TRBV19 and TRBJ1-1; the match to TRBD1 covers 8 bases. The trim removed 7 bases at V and 3 bases at J, leaving 10 bases unmatched. Germline CDR1 LNHDA, CDR2 SQIVND (reference sequence). The CDR3 spans 15 residues. CDR3 protein: CASTPGQGRYTEAFF. The CDR3 region has the DNA TGTGCCAGTACTCCTGGACAGGGTCGCTACACTGAAGCTTTCTTT.

The chain recombines TRBV6-1 with TRBJ2-6; possibly TRBD2 for D (6 bases). V lost 2 bases and J 0 bases, leaving 17 bases between the germline ends. Germline assignment: CDR1 MNHNS and CDR2 SASEGT. The CDR3 length is 19 residues. For the CDR3, the DNA is TGTGCCAGCAGTGAAAGGAGGGGCGTTGCCTACTCTGGGGCCAACGTCCTGACTTTC. The encoded protein is CASSERRGVAYSGANVLTF.

The rearrangement uses TRBV6-6 and TRBJ2-7, with unresolved D. Germline V gene data show CDR1 as MNHNY and CDR2 as SVGAGI (reference sequence). CDR3 length equals 12 residues. V dropped 5 bases and J dropped 4 bases, with 9 bases sitting between them. CDR3 DNA: TGTGCCAGCAGTACCAGGTCGTACGAGCAGTACTTC. Its protein product is CASSTRSYEQYF.

In this sample, this clone turned up a few times. The J gene is TRBJ2-5, the V gene TRBV7-2; D is perhaps TRBD1 (6 bases). The CDR3 length is 13 residues. Germline lookup yields CDR1 SGHTA and CDR2 FQGNSA. V was shortened by 2 bases and J by 5 bases, with 9 bases between the two germline ends. This CDR3 reads CASSLSRGETQYF. The CDR3 DNA reads as TGTGCCAGCAGCTTATCGAGGGGGGAGACCCAGTACTTC.

CDR3 coding DNA: TGTGCCAGCAGCCGTCGAGCTAGCGGGGGTTGGTCGCTCGAGCAGTACTTC. As protein: CASSRRASGGWSLEQYF. This rearrangement joins TRBV7-8 to TRBJ2-7; 10 bases are shared with TRBD2. V lost 5 bases and J lost 6; bases outside the gene matches: 16. The CDR3 extends over 17 amino acids. Germline CDR1 reads SGHVS; CDR2 reads FQNEAQ. The whole variable domain, remainder taken from reference TRBV7-8 and TRBJ2-7, is GAGVSQSPRYKVAKRGQDVALRCDPISGHVSLFWYQQALGQGPEFLTYFQNEAQLDKSGLPSDRFFAERPEGSVSTLKIQRTQQEDSAVYLCASSRRASGGWSLEQYFGPGTRLTVT.

The chain uses TRBV2 and TRBJ2-1; 10 bases are shared with TRBD2. This CDR3 spans 17 amino acids. Germline V CDR1 and CDR2: SNHLY, FYNNEI. The J segment lost 6 bases and the V segment lost 5 bases, leaving 13 bases of the junction unmatched. The CDR3: CASSLERGGLLRNEQFF. DNA for the CDR3: TGTGCCAGCAGTCTCGAGCGGGGGGGCCTTTTGCGCAATGAGCAGTTCTTC.

V and J are TRBV25-1 and TRBJ2-7; possible D gene TRBD2, 5 bases. CDR1 MGHDK and CDR2 SYGVNS come from the germline V gene. The CDR3 is 13 amino acids. V was pared by 6 bases and J by 1 base, with 10 bases between. The CDR3 is CASRARASYEQYF. CDR3 nucleotides: TGTGCCAGCAGGGCGAGGGCTTCCTACGAGCAGTACTTC.